This TCR beta chain was obtained from a study of neurological immune-mediated disorders. Points from the study as a whole: Healthy controls had more TCR clonal expansion than multiple sclerosis, which showed the least, whereas HTLV-1-associated myelopathy showed the most. None of the CDR3 amino acid sequences of expanded clones recurred across subjects, suggesting private repertoires in all groups.

The germline CDR1 and CDR2 sequences are DFQATT and SNEGSKA (reference sequence). This CDR3 spans 15 amino acids. V gave up 2 bases and J gave up 5 bases, with 19 bases separating them. The authors produced cDNA by 5'RACE using 10-nucleotide random UMIs. TCRdb reprocessed the 5' RACE reads with MiXCR, giving one entry per CDR3 protein. The data contain 30,000 to 45,000 distinct CDR3 sequences, 10% of them singletons. Unsorted libraries were derived from 2 million PBMCs stored at -80 C. This clonotype was recorded many times. The antigen is not known. The chain combines TRBV20-1 with TRBJ2-7; D could derive from TRBD1 or TRBD2 (5 bases each). Material for sequencing was PBMCs. This receptor was taken from a woman in her 30s with HTLV-1-associated myelopathy (HAM/TSP). The CDR3 here is CSARNAGTPLDEQYF. The CDR3 DNA sequence: TGCAGTGCTAGAAATGCCGGGACCCCATTGGACGAGCAGTACTTC.